This T cell receptor (beta chain) was found in a study of T cells after posttransplantation cyclophosphamide. Overall study results and limits: Skin or GI-infiltrating T cells shared few TRB sequences with blood.

This clone has more than one count but fewer than ten. No antigen is known for it. Some clones are missing from TCRdb's copy, which holds only in-frame ones; the method was immunoSEQ multiplex PCR. The sample yields about 12,000 clones, without any singletons. This TCR was recovered from a woman aged 40 to 49 in good health, CMV-negative, and a related stem cell transplant donor. Input material: PBMCs.

CDR3 residues: CASSLLYGNQPQHF. CDR3 DNA sequence: TGTGCCAGCAGTTTATTATACGGGAATCAGCCCCAGCATTTT. This chain uses TRBV27 with TRBJ1-5, with no clear D. The CDR3 is 14 residues long. The germline V gene has CDR1 MNHEY and CDR2 SMNVEV (reference sequence). Trimming stripped 1 base from V and 4 bases from J, with 8 bases between.